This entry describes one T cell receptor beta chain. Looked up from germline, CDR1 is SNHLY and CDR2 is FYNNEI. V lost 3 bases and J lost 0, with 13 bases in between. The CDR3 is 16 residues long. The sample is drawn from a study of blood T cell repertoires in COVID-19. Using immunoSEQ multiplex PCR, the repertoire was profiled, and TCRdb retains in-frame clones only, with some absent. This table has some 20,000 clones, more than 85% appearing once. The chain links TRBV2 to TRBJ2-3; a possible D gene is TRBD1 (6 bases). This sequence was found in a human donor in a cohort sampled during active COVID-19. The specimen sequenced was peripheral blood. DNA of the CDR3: TGTGCCAGCAGTGAGGACAGACCCTCCAGCACAGATACGCAGTATTTT. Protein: CASSEDRPSSTDTQYF.